This is a list of T cell receptor beta chains from one sample in a study of T cell repertoires in cytomegalovirus infection. What these receptors recognize is not known. TCRdb re-derived calls from the reads in MiXCR, one entry per CDR3 protein. In the table there are under 850,000 distinct CDR3 sequences, roughly 33% of which are singletons. This specimen was cultured PBMCs, taken from culture after CMV antigen stimulation. The origin of the receptors is a human donor in good health (CMV status not recorded). Some clones in this sample may be carry-over from other donors' samples. Each CDR3 is given with its conserved first and last residue. A D gene is named only where the DNA matches it firmly. Not every row has a clone size; where given, it reads once, few, many or a size class.

many	TRBJ2-1	TRBD2	TRBV3-1	CASSRGTNYNEQFF	TGTGCCAGCAGCCGGGGGACTAACTACAATGAGCAGTTCTTC
once	TRBJ1-1	.	TRBV7-9	CASSSEITEAFF	TGTGCCAGCAGCTCCGAAATCACTGAAGCTTTCTTT
many	TRBJ2-1	TRBD1	TRBV7-2	CASSSQGDEQFF	TGTGCCAGCAGCTCCCAGGGGGATGAGCAGTTCTTC
few	TRBJ2-5	.	TRBV7-8	CASSPEGTETQYF	TGTGCCAGCAGCCCCGAGGGTACGGAGACCCAGTACTTC
many	TRBJ1-1	.	TRBV7-2	CASSFQVNTEAFF	TGTGCCAGCAGCTTCCAAGTGAACACTGAAGCTTTCTTT
few	TRBJ2-3	.	TRBV12-3/TRBV12-4	CASTLDFTDTQYF	TGTGCCAGCACCCTTGATTTCACAGATACGCAGTATTTT
few	TRBJ2-1	TRBD2	TRBV19	CASSINGREEQFF	TGTGCCAGTAGTATAAATGGGCGGGAGGAGCAGTTCTTC
.	TRBJ2-3	TRBD2	TRBV7-2	CASSLGLLADTQYF	TGTGCCAGCAGCCTGGGACTACTCGCAGATACGCAGTATTTT
few	TRBJ1-1	TRBD1	TRBV20-1	CSAATGMNTEAFF	TGCAGTGCCGCGACAGGGATGAACACTGAAGCTTTCTTT
.	TRBJ2-1	TRBD2	TRBV12-3/TRBV12-4	CASSRGGAYEQFF	TGTGCCAGCAGTCGCGGGGGGGCCTATGAGCAGTTCTTC
.	TRBJ1-1	.	TRBV7-9	CASGGGGKAFF	TGTGCCAGCGGGGGTGGGGGGAAAGCTTTCTTT
few	TRBJ2-2	.	TRBV10-3	CAISDTERDGTGELFF	TGTGCCATCAGTGATACCGAGAGGGACGGGACCGGGGAGCTGTTTTTT
.	TRBJ2-7	.	TRBV6-2/TRBV6-3	CASGRSLYEQYF	TGTGCCAGTGGACGCTCACTCTACGAGCAGTACTTC
few	TRBJ1-4	.	TRBV7-8	CASSLGDHYEKLFF	TGTGCCAGCAGCTTAGGGGATCATTACGAAAAACTGTTTTTT